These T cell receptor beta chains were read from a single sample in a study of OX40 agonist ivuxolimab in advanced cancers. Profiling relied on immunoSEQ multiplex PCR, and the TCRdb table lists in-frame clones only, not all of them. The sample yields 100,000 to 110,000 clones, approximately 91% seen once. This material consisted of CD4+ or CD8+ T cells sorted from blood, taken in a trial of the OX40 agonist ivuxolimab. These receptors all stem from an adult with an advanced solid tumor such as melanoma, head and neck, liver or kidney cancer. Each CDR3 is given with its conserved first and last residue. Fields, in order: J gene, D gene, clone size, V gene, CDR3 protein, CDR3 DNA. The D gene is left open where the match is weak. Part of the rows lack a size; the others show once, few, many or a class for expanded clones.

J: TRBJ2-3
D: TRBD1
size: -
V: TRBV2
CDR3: CASSVTGGADTQYF
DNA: TGTGCCAGCAGTGTAACAGGGGGCGCAGATACGCAGTATTTT

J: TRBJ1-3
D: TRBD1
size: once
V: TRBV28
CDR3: CASSPGQGVTGNTIYF
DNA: TGTGCCAGCAGCCCGGGACAGGGGGTAACTGGAAACACCATATATTTT

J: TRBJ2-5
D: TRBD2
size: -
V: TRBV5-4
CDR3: CASSSTSGGGQETQYF
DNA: TGTGCCAGCAGCTCAACTAGCGGGGGGGGTCAAGAGACCCAGTACTTC

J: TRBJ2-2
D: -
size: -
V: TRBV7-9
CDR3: CASSLLSTGELFF
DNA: TGTGCCAGCAGCTTATTAAGCACCGGGGAGCTGTTTTTT

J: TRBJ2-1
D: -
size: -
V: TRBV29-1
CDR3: CSVDRGQNNEQFF
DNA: TGCAGCGTTGACCGGGGGCAAAACAATGAGCAGTTCTTC

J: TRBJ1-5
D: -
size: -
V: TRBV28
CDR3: CASSARLGNQPQHF
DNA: TGTGCCAGCAGTGCAAGATTGGGCAATCAGCCCCAGCATTTT

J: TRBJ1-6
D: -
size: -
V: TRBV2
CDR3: CASREGNSPLHF
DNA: TGTGCCAGCAGAGAAGGCAATTCACCCCTCCACTTT

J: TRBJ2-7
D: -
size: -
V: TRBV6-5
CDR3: CASSRTVGEQYF
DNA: TGTGCCAGCAGTAGGACGGTCGGGGAGCAGTACTTC

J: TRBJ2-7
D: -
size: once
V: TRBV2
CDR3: CASSAEGGGEQYF
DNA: TGTGCCAGCAGTGCCGAGGGAGGGGGCGAGCAGTACTTC

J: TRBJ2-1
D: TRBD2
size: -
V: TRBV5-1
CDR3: CASSPGLGGTNEQFF
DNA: TGCGCCAGCAGCCCGGGACTAGGTGGAACGAATGAGCAGTTCTTC

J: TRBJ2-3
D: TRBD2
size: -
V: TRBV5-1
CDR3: CASSLPNRTSGSTDTQYF
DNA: TGCGCCAGCAGCTTACCTAATCGGACTAGCGGGAGCACAGATACGCAGTATTTT

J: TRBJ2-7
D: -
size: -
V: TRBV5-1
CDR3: CASSLASGAGLSYEQYF
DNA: TGCGCCAGCAGCTTGGCTTCTGGGGCCGGGCTATCCTACGAGCAGTACTTC

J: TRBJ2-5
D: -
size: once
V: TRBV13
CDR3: CASSLQGSETQYF
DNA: TGTGCCAGCAGCTTACAGGGGTCGGAGACCCAGTACTTC

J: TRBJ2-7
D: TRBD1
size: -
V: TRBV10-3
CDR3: CAISPGTGTYEQYF
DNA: TGTGCCATCAGTCCCGGGACAGGGACCTACGAGCAGTACTTC

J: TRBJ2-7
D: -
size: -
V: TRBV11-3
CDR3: CASSLKGQVYF
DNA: TGTGCCAGCAGCTTAAAGGGGCAGGTGTACTTC

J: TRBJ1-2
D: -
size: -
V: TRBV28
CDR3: CASSLLGHYGYTF
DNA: TGTGCCAGCAGTTTACTAGGACACTATGGCTACACCTTC

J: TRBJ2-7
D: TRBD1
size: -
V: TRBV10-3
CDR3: CAISGQGTYEQYF
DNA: TGTGCCATCAGTGGACAGGGAACCTACGAGCAGTACTTC

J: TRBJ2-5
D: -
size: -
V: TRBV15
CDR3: CATSRDRGGGRTQYF
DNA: TGTGCCACCAGCAGAGATCGTGGGGGTGGTCGAACCCAGTACTTC

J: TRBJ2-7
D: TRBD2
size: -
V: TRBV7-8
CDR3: CASSLATLAGDYEQYF
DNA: TGTGCCAGCAGCTTAGCGACCCTAGCGGGAGACTACGAGCAGTACTTC

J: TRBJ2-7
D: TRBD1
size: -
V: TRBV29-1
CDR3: CSVKTLPGQGARAYEQYF
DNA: TGCAGCGTTAAAACCCTTCCGGGACAGGGGGCTCGGGCCTACGAGCAGTACTTC

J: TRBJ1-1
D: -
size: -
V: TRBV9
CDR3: CASSVDGRDTEAFF
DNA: TGTGCCAGCAGCGTAGATGGGAGAGACACTGAAGCTTTCTTT

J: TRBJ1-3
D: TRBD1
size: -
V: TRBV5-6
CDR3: CASRLTGSSGNTIYF
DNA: TGTGCCAGCAGGTTGACAGGGAGCTCTGGAAACACCATATATTTT

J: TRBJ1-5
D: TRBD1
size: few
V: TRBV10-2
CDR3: CASSNRGNNQPQHF
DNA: TGCGCCAGCAGTAACAGGGGGAACAATCAGCCCCAGCATTTT

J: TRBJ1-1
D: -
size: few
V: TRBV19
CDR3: CASSSTWLTSNTEAFF
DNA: TGTGCCAGTAGTTCCACATGGCTTACTTCGAACACTGAAGCTTTCTTT

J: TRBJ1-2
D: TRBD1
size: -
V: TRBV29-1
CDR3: CSVRQGEMRGYTF
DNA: TGCAGCGTCCGACAGGGAGAAATGAGGGGCTACACCTTC

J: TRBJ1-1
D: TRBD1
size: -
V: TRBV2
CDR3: CASSEHGGRGGTNTEAFF
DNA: TGTGCCAGCAGTGAGCACGGGGGCCGAGGGGGCACGAACACTGAAGCTTTCTTT

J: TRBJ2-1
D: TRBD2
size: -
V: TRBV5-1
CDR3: CASSLKASGNEQFF
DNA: TGCGCCAGCAGCTTGAAAGCTAGCGGCAATGAGCAGTTCTTC

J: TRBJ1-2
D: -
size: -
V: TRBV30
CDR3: CAWNQGNYGYTF
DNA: TGTGCCTGGAATCAAGGGAACTATGGCTACACCTTC

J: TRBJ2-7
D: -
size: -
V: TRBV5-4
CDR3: CASSLGTGGEQYF
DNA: TGTGCCAGCAGCTTAGGAACCGGGGGCGAGCAGTACTTC

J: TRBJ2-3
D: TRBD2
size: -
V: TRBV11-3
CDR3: CASSLGPAGSTDTQYF
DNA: TGTGCCAGCAGCTTAGGCCCAGCGGGAAGCACAGATACGCAGTATTTT

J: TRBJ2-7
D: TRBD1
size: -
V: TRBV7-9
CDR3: CASKRDSTYEQYF
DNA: TGTGCCAGCAAACGGGACAGCACCTACGAGCAGTACTTC

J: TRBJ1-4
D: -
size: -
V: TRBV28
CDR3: CASSRTQGRGREKLFF
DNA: TGTGCCAGCAGTCGAACGCAAGGGAGGGGAAGAGAAAAACTGTTTTTT

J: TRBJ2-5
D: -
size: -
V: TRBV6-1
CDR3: CASSDEWPQETQYF
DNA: TGTGCCAGCAGTGATGAGTGGCCTCAAGAGACCCAGTACTTC

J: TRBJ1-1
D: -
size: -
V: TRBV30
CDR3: CAWSSLVVNTEAFF
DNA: TGTGCCTGGAGTTCCCTTGTGGTGAACACTGAAGCTTTCTTT

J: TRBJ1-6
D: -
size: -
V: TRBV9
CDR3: CASSTWDKGGSPLHF
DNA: TGTGCCAGCAGCACATGGGACAAAGGAGGTTCACCCCTCCACTTT

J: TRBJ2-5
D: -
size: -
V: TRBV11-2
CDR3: CASSDRLGGLETQYF
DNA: TGTGCCAGCAGCGATAGACTAGGAGGCCTAGAGACCCAGTACTTC

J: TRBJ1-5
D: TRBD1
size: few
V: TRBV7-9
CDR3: CASSLGGGQHQPQHF
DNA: TGTGCCAGCAGCTTAGGGGGGGGACAGCATCAGCCCCAGCATTTT

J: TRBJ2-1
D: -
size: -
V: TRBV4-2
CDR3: CASSQVPGNHNEQFF
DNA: TGTGCCAGCAGCCAAGTCCCAGGGAACCACAATGAGCAGTTCTTC

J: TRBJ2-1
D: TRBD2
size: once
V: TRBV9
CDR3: CASSVAAQAGLAGGSEQFF
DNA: TGTGCCAGCAGCGTAGCTGCGCAGGCGGGACTAGCGGGAGGGAGTGAGCAGTTCTTC

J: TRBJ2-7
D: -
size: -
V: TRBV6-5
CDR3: CASSSLYEQYF
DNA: TGTGCCAGCAGTAGCCTTTACGAGCAGTACTTC

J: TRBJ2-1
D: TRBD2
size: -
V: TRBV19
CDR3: CASRKPVAGAYNEQFF
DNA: TGTGCCAGTAGAAAACCGGTAGCGGGAGCCTACAATGAGCAGTTCTTC

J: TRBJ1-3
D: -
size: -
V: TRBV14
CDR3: CASSQLLQLSGNTIYF
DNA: TGTGCCAGCAGCCAATTACTACAGCTCTCTGGAAACACCATATATTTT

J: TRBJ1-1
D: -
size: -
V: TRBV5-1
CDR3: CASSLVAVNTEAFF
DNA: TGCGCCAGCAGCTTGGTGGCGGTGAACACTGAAGCTTTCTTT

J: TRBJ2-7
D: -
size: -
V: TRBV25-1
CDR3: CASSPMGTGRAYEQYF
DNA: TGTGCCAGCAGTCCCATGGGAACGGGAAGGGCCTACGAGCAGTACTTC

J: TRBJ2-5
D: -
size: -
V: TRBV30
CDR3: CAWRGGGRETQYF
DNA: TGTGCCTGGAGAGGGGGGGGGCGGGAGACCCAGTACTTC

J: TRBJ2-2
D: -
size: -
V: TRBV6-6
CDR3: CASSYPQGSGTGELFF
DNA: TGTGCCAGCAGTTATCCACAGGGTAGTGGCACCGGGGAGCTGTTTTTT

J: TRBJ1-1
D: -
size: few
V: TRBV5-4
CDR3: CASTWARGMNTEAFF
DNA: TGTGCCAGCACTTGGGCGAGGGGCATGAACACTGAAGCTTTCTTT

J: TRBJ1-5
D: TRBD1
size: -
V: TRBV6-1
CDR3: CASLLQGAHQPQHF
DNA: TGTGCCAGTCTACTACAGGGGGCCCATCAGCCCCAGCATTTT

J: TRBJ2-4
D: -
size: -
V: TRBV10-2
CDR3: CASTQKNIQYF
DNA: TGCGCCAGTACCCAGAAAAACATTCAGTACTTC

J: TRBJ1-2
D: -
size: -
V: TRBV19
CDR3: CASRGSRNYGYTF
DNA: TGTGCCAGCAGGGGCTCAAGAAACTATGGCTACACCTTC

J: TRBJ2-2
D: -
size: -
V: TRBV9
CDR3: CASSSRPGGNTGELFF
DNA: TGTGCCAGCAGCAGTCGACCCGGGGGGAACACCGGGGAGCTGTTTTTT

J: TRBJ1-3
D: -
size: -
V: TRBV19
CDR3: CASSPGTQNGNTIYF
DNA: TGTGCCAGTAGTCCCGGGACACAAAACGGAAACACCATATATTTT

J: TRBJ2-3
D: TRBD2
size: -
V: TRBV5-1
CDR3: CASSLGLAGALDTQYF
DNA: TGCGCCAGCAGCTTGGGACTAGCGGGAGCCTTAGATACGCAGTATTTT

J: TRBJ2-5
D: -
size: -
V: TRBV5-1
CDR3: CASSELETQYF
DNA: TGCGCCAGCTCCGAACTAGAGACCCAGTACTTC